The rows below give T cell receptor beta chains drawn from one sample of a study of early stage breast cancer tumors. Sequenced by immunoSEQ multiplex PCR; TCRdb stores in-frame clones only, minus some. The sample contains around 78,000 clones, around 85% of which appear only once. Source material: blood. The receptor set was obtained from a person between 55 and 70 years old with breast cancer. CDR3s include the opening cysteine and the closing phenylalanine or tryptophan. Each record gives: D gene, V gene, J gene, clone size, CDR3 protein, CDR3 DNA. A D gene is named only where the DNA matches it firmly. Clone size, where shown, is once, few, many, or a class for clones that have expanded.

>TRBD2|TRBV28|TRBJ2-6|NA
CASSLGGVWANVLTF
TGTGCCAGCAGTTTAGGGGGGGTATGGGCCAACGTCCTGACTTTC
>TRBD1|TRBV29-1|TRBJ2-5|once
CSATGGQETQYF
TGCAGCGCTACAGGGGGCCAAGAGACCCAGTACTTC
>TRBD1|TRBV19|TRBJ1-1|NA
CASRVAGGTEAFF
TGTGCCAGTAGAGTGGCAGGGGGCACTGAAGCTTTCTTT
>NA|TRBV9|TRBJ2-1|NA
CASSVGLRSGATDNEQFF
TGTGCCAGCAGCGTAGGTTTACGGTCGGGGGCTACCGACAATGAGCAGTTCTTC
>TRBD1|TRBV5-1|TRBJ1-2|NA
CASSPGQSLPYGYTF
TGCGCCAGCAGCCCGGGACAGTCCCTCCCCTATGGCTACACCTTC
>NA|TRBV27|TRBJ1-2|once
CASSPSRGGYGYTF
TGTGCCAGCAGTCCCTCCCGGGGTGGCTATGGCTACACCTTC
>TRBD2|TRBV2|TRBJ2-7|NA
CASMRGAQGYEQYF
TGTGCCAGCATGCGGGGGGCGCAGGGCTACGAGCAGTACTTC
>TRBD1|TRBV28|TRBJ2-4|NA
CASSLWGQGDVVKNIQYF
TGTGCCAGCAGTTTATGGGGACAGGGGGACGTAGTCAAAAACATTCAGTACTTC
>TRBD2|TRBV4-3|TRBJ2-1|NA
CASSQVLLGLAGVNEQFF
TGCGCCAGCAGCCAAGTACTACTAGGACTAGCGGGCGTTAATGAGCAGTTCTTC
>NA|TRBV23-1|TRBJ2-7|NA
CASSPRDSPSYEQYF
TGCGCCAGCAGTCCTCGGGACTCCCCCTCCTACGAGCAGTACTTC
>NA|TRBV5-1|TRBJ2-1|NA
CASSKTTSSYNEQFF
TGCGCCAGCAGCAAGACTACTAGCTCCTACAATGAGCAGTTCTTC
>NA|TRBV15|TRBJ1-2|NA
CATSLGSNYGYTF
TGTGCCACCAGCCTAGGGTCTAACTATGGCTACACCTTC
>NA|TRBV7-6|TRBJ1-4|many
CASSQDVGDLEKLFF
TGTGCCAGCAGCCAAGATGTAGGGGATTTGGAAAAACTGTTTTTT
>NA|TRBV29-1|TRBJ2-2|NA
CSVPRDSTASGELFF
TGCAGCGTTCCCCGGGACTCTACAGCCTCCGGGGAGCTGTTTTTT
>NA|TRBV28|TRBJ2-7|NA
CVATGSNYEQYF
TGTGTTGCGACAGGCTCCAACTACGAGCAGTACTTC
>TRBD1|TRBV7-2|TRBJ1-5|NA
CASSFGQGSQPQHF
TGTGCCAGCAGTTTTGGACAGGGGAGTCAGCCCCAGCATTTT
>TRBD2|TRBV5-4|TRBJ2-5|NA
CASGSTSGEQETQYF
TGTGCCAGCGGGTCCACTAGCGGAGAACAAGAGACCCAGTACTTC
>TRBD1|TRBV5-6|TRBJ2-7|NA
CASSLGQGANEQYF
TGTGCCAGCAGCTTGGGACAGGGGGCAAACGAGCAGTACTTC
>NA|TRBV7-6|TRBJ1-5|NA
CASSGLGPRVNQPQHF
TGTGCCAGCAGCGGTTTGGGACCGCGGGTCAATCAGCCCCAGCATTTT
>NA|TRBV20-1|TRBJ2-7|NA
CSARGGPEQYF
TGCAGTGCTAGAGGGGGCCCCGAGCAGTACTTC
>TRBD2|TRBV6-1|TRBJ2-3|NA
CASSEASSGGVTDTQYF
TGTGCCAGCAGTGAAGCGTCTAGCGGGGGGGTCACAGATACGCAGTATTTT
>NA|TRBV14|TRBJ2-7|NA
CASSLGYVQYF
TGTGCCAGCAGCCTCGGGTACGTGCAGTACTTC
>NA|TRBV28|TRBJ1-3|NA
CASTSKGFAGNTIYF
TGTGCCAGCACCTCCAAGGGATTCGCCGGAAACACCATATATTTT
>NA|TRBV11-2|TRBJ2-7|once
CASSLLGEQYF
TGTGCCAGCAGCTTACTTGGCGAGCAGTACTTC